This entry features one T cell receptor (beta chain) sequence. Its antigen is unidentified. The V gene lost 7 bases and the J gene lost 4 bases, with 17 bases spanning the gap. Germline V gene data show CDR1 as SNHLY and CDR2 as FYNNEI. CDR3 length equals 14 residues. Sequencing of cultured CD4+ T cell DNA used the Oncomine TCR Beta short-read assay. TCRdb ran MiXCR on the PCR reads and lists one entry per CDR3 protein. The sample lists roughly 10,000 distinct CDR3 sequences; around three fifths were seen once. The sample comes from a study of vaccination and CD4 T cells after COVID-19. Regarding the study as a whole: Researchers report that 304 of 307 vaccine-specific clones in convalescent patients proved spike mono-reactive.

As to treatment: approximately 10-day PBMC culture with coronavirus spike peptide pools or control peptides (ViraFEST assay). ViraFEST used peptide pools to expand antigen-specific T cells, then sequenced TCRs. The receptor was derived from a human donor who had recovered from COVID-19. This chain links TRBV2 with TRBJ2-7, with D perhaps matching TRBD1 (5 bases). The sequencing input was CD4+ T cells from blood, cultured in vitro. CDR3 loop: CASKAGSFLYEQYF. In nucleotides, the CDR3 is TGTGCCAGCAAGGCAGGGTCCTTTCTATACGAGCAGTACTTC. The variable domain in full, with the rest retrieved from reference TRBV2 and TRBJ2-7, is EPEVTQTPSHQVTQMGQEVILRCVPISNHLYFYWYRQILGQKVEFLVSFYNNEISEKSEIFDDQFSVERPDGSNFTLKIRSTKLEDSAMYFCASKAGSFLYEQYFGPGTRLTVT.